Here is one T cell receptor beta chain with its context. Its antigen is undetermined. This entry comes from a study of Graves' ophthalmopathy and Graves' hyperthyroidism. Study background: The authors collected peripheral blood at initial diagnosis, before any treatment.

RNA transcripts were the source from which TCR beta CDR3 regions were amplified. Investigators did first-round RT-PCR with HTBI primers, then second-round multiplex PCR. Each CDR3 protein gets one entry after TCRdb re-called the multiplex PCR reads with MiXCR. This sample has about 740,000 distinct CDR3 sequences, with roughly two fifths found just once. Overall study results and limits: This model predicted ophthalmopathy progression (sensitivity 70% to 71%, specificity 72.22%). Cross-validated, the 13-signature model showed 87.88%/81.08% sensitivity/specificity, and 80%/75% in the test set.

This CDR3 contains 16 residues. The junction had 14 bases not matched to a gene; V was cut back by 8 bases and J by 5 bases. CDR1 and CDR2 from the germline V gene are SNHLY and FYNNEI. Input material: peripheral blood. The V and J genes are TRBV2 and TRBJ1-2, with 10 bases fitting TRBD1. The sequence was obtained from an adult man with Graves' ophthalmopathy. In DNA, the CDR3 is TGTGCCAGCTGTACCAAATCGACAGGGGGCTCGTATGGCTACACCTTC. Protein product: CASCTKSTGGSYGYTF.